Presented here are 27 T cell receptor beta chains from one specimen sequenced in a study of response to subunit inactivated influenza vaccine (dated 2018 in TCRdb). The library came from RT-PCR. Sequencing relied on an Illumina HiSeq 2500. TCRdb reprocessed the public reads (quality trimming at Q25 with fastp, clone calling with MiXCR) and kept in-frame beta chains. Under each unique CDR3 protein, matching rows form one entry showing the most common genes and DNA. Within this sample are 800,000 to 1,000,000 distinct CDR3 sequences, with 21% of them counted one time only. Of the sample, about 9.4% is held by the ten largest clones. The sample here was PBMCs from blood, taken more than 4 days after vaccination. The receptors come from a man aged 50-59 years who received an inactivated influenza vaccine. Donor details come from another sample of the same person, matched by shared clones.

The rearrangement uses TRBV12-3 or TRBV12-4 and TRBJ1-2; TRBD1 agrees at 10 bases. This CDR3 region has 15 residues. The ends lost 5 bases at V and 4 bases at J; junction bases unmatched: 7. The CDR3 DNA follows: TGTGCCAGCAGTCCCGGGACAGGGGTCCCCTATGGCTACACCTTC. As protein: CASSPGTGVPYGYTF.

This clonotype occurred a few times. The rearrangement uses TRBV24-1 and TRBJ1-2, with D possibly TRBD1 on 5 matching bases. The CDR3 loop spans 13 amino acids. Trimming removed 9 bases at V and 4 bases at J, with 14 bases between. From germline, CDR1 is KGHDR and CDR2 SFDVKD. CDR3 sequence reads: CATRRQPSYGYTF. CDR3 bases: TGTGCCACCCGACGACAGCCTTCCTATGGCTACACCTTC.

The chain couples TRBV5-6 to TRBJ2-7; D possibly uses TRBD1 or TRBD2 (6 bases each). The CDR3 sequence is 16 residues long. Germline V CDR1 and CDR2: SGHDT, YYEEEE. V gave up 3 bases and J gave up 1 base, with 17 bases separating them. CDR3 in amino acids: CASSSLADSRSYEQYF. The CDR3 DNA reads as TGTGCCAGCAGCTCCTTAGCGGACAGCCGATCCTACGAGCAGTACTTC.

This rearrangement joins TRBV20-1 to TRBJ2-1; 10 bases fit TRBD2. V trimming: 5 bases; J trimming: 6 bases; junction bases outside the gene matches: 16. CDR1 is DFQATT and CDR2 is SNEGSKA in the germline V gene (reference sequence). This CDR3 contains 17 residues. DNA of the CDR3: TGCAGTGCTGCCTACCCCATGGCTAGCGGGAGAGGCAATGAGCAGTTCTTC. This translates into CSAAYPMASGRGNEQFF.

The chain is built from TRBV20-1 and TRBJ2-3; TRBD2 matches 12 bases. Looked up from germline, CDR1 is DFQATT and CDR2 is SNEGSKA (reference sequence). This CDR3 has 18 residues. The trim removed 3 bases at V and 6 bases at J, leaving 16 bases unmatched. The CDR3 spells CSASELIGLAGFMDTQYF. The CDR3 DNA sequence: TGCAGTGCTAGTGAATTAATAGGACTAGCGGGGTTTATGGATACGCAGTATTTT.

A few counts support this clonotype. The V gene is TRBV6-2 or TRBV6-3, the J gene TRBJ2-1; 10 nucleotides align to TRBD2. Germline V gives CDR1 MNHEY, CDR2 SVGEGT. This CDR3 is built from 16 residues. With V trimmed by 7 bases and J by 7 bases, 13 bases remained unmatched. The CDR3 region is CASINEGGLAYNEQFF. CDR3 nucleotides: TGTGCCAGCATCAACGAAGGGGGACTAGCGTATAATGAGCAGTTCTTC.

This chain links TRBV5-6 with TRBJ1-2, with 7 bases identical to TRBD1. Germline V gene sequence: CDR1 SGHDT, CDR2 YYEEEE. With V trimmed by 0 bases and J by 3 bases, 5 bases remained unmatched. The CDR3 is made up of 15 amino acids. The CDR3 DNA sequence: TGTGCCAGCAGCTTGGAGACAGGGTTGGACTATGGCTACACCTTC. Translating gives CASSLETGLDYGYTF.

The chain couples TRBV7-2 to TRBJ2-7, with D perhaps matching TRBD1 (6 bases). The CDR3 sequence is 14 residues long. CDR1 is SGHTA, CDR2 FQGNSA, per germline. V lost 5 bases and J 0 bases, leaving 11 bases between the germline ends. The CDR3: CASSKDRNSYEQYF. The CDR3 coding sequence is TGTGCCAGCAGCAAAGACAGGAACTCCTACGAGCAGTACTTC.

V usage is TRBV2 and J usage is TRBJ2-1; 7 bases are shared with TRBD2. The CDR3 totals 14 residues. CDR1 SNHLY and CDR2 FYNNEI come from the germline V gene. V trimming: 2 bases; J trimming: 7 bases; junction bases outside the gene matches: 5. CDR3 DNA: TGTGCCAGCAGTGAATTACTAGCGACGAATGAGCAGTTCTTC. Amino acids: CASSELLATNEQFF.

The CDR3 DNA reads TGTGCCAGTGGGCCGGGACGGGTTTTCTATGGCTACACCTTC. Its protein product is CASGPGRVFYGYTF. The chain joins TRBV5-5 to TRBJ1-2; D possibly corresponds to TRBD1 (5 bases). Trimming took 8 bases from V and 4 from J, leaving 18 bases between them. The CDR3 is 14 amino acids. Germline V lookup: CDR1 SGHKS, CDR2 YYEKEE (reference sequence).

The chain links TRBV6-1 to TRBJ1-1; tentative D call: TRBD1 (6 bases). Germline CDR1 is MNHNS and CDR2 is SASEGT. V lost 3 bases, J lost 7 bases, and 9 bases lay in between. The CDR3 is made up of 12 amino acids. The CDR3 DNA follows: TGTGCCAGCAGTGATTGGGGGCTTGAAGCTTTCTTT. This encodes CASSDWGLEAFF.

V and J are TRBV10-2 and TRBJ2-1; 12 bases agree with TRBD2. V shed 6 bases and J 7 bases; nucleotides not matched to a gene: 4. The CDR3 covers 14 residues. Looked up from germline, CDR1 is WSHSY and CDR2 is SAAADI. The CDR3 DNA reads TGCGCCAGCAGAGCTAGCGGGGGGGGTAATGAGCAGTTCTTC. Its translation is CASRASGGGNEQFF.

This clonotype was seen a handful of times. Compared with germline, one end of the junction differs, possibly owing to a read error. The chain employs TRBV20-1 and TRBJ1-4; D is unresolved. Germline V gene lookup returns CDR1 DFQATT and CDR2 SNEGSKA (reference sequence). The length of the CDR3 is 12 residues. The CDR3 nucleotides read TGCAGTGCTACAAGGACTAGTGAAAAACTGTTTTTT. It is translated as CSATRTSEKLFF.

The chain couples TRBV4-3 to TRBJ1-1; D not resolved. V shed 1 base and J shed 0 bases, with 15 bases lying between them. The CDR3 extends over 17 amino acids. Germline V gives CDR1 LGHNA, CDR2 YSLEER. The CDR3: CASSQVLSDYLNTEAFF. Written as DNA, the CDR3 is TGCGCCAGCAGCCAAGTGCTGTCAGATTATCTGAACACTGAAGCTTTCTTT.

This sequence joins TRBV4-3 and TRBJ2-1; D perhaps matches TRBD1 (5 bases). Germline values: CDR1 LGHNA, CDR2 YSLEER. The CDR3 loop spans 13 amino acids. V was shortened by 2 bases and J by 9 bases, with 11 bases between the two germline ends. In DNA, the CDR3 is TGCGCCAGCAGCCAAATCTGGGGCGGTGAGCAGTTCTTC. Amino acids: CASSQIWGGEQFF.

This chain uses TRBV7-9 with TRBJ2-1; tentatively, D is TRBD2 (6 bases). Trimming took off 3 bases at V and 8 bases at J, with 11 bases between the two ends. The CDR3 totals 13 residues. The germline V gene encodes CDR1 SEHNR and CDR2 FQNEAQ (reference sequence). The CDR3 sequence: CASSLEGMDEQFF. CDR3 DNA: TGTGCCAGCAGCTTGGAGGGGATGGATGAGCAGTTCTTC.

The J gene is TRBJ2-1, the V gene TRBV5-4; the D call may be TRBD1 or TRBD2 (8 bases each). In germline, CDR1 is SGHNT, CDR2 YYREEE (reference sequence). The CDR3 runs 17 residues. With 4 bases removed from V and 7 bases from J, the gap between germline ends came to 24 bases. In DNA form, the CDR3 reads TGTGCCAGCAGCCCACCCAGGGGGCGGGGGGAAGAAAATGAGCAGTTCTTC. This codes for CASSPPRGRGEENEQFF.

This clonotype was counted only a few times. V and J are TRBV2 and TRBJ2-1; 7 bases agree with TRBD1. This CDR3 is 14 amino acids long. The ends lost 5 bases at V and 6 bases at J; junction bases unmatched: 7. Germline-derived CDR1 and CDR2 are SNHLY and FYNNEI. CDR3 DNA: TGTGCCAGCAGTCGGGACAGTTCGGTCAATGAGCAGTTCTTC. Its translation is CASSRDSSVNEQFF. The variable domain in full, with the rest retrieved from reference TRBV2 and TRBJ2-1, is EPEVTQTPSHQVTQMGQEVILRCVPISNHLYFYWYRQILGQKVEFLVSFYNNEISEKSEIFDDQFSVERPDGSNFTLKIRSTKLEDSAMYFCASSRDSSVNEQFFGPGTRLTVL.

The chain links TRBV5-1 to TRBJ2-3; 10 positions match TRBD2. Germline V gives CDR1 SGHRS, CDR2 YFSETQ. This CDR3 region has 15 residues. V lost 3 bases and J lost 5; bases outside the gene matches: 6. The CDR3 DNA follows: TGCGCCAGCAGCTGGAGCGGGGGGGCTAGAGATACGCAGTATTTT. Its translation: CASSWSGGARDTQYF. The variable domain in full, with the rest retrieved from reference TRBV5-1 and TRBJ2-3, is KAGVTQTPRYLIKTRGQQVTLSCSPISGHRSVSWYQQTPGQGLQFLFEYFSETQRNKGNFPGRFSGRQFSNSRSEMNVSTLELGDSALYLCASSWSGGARDTQYFGPGTRLTVL.

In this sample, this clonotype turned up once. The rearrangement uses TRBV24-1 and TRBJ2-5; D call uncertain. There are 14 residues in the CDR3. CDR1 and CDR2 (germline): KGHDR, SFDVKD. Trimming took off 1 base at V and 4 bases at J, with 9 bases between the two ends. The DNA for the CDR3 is TGTGCCACCAGTGATTTTGGCTCGCGAGAGACCCAGTACTTC. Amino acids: CATSDFGSRETQYF.

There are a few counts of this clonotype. This CDR3 is CASSLGGMGPYEQYF. For the CDR3, the DNA is TGTGCCAGCAGTTTAGGCGGGATGGGGCCCTACGAGCAGTACTTC. The chain uses TRBV12-3 or TRBV12-4 and TRBJ2-7; D is possibly TRBD2 (6 bases). The CDR3 extends over 15 amino acids. V lost 1 base and J lost 2, with 12 bases in between.

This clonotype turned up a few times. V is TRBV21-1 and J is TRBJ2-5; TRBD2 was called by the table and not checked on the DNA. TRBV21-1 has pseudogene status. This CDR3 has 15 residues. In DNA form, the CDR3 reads TGTGCCAGCAGCAAAGACGAGGGATGGGCAGAGACCCAGTACTTC. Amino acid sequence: CASSKDEGWAETQYF.

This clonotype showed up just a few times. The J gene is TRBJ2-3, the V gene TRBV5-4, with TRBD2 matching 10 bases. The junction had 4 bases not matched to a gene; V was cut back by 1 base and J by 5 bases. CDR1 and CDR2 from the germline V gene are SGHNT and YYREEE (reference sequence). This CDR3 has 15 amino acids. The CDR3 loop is CASSLTGTSVDTQYF. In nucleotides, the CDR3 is TGTGCCAGCAGCTTGACCGGGACTAGCGTAGATACGCAGTATTTT.

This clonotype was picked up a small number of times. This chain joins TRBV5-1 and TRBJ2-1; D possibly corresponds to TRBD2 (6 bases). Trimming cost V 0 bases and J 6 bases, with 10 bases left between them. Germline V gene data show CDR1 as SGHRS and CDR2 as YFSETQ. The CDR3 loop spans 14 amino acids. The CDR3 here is CASSLGLAPNEQFF. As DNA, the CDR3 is TGCGCCAGCAGCTTGGGTCTAGCGCCCAATGAGCAGTTCTTC.

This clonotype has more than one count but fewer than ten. This chain's CDR3 is CAISAGTGVYNEQFF. Here the CDR3 DNA reads TGTGCCATCAGCGCCGGGACAGGGGTGTACAATGAGCAGTTCTTC. J is TRBJ2-1 and V is TRBV10-3, with TRBD1 identical over 10 bases. V shed 6 bases, J shed 4 bases, and the junction held 6 bases outside the gene matches. The germline CDR1 and CDR2 sequences are ENHRY and SYGVKD. The CDR3 is 15 residues long.

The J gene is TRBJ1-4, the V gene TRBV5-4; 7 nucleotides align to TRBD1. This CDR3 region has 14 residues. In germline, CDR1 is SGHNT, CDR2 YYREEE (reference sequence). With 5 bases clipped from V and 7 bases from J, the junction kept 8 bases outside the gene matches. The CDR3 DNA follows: TGTGCCAGCAGTTGGGACAGCCAGGCTGAAAAACTGTTTTTT. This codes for CASSWDSQAEKLFF.

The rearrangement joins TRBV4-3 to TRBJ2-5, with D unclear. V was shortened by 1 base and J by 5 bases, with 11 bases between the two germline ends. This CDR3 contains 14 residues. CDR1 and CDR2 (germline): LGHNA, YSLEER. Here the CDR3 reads CASSQALGPETQYF. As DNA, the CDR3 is TGCGCCAGCAGCCAAGCCCTAGGGCCGGAGACCCAGTACTTC.